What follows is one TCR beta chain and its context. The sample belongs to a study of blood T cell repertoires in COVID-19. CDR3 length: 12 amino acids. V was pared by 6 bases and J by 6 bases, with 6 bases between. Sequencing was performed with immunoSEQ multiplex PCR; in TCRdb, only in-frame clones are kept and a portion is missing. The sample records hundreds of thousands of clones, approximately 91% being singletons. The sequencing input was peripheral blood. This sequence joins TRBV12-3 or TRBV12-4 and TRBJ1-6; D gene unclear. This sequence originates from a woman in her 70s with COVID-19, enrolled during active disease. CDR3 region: CASRAGNSPLHF. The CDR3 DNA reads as TGTGCCAGCAGGGCGGGTAATTCACCCCTCCACTTT.